Following are 10 T cell receptor beta chains from one sample sequenced in a study of blood T cell repertoires in COVID-19. Method: immunoSEQ multiplex PCR; TCRdb's copy keeps in-frame clones and lacks some. The data contain 150,000 to 200,000 clones, around nine tenths of them seen just once; the ten biggest clones take up roughly 3.7%. The sequencing sample was made of peripheral blood. These receptors came from a man between 18 and 35 years old with active or convalescent COVID-19.

This clone is a singleton in its sample. The gene calls are TRBV10-2 and TRBJ1-1; TRBD1 might be the D (5 bases). The V end was cut by 3 bases, the J end by 1 base, with 15 bases between. The germline gives CDR1 WSHSY, CDR2 SAAADI. This CDR3 is built from 16 residues. The CDR3 is CASSDRGGIGNTEAFF. The CDR3 DNA sequence: TGCGCCAGCAGTGACCGGGGGGGGATCGGGAACACTGAAGCTTTCTTT.

The rearrangement links TRBV6-2 or TRBV6-3 to TRBJ2-3; 9 nucleotides align to TRBD2. This CDR3 comprises 15 residues. Per the germline V gene, CDR1 is MNHEY and CDR2 is SVGEGT. With 2 bases clipped from V and 3 bases from J, the junction kept 3 bases outside the gene matches. DNA of the CDR3: TGTGCCAGCAGTTACAGCGGGAGGAGAACAGATACGCAGTATTTT. It codes for CASSYSGRRTDTQYF.

The rearrangement links TRBV28 to TRBJ1-5; 9 nucleotides agree with TRBD1. The CDR3 runs 16 residues. Trimming cost V 2 bases and J 1 base; bases outside gene matches: 3. Germline V gives CDR1 MDHEN, CDR2 SYDVKM. Here the CDR3 reads CASSLAGQGSNQPQHF. CDR3 bases: TGTGCCAGCAGTTTAGCGGGACAGGGCAGCAATCAGCCCCAGCATTTT.

This clone was detected only once. The V gene is TRBV7-4, the J gene TRBJ1-5; no reliable D call. The CDR3 is 12 amino acids. Germline V CDR1 and CDR2: SGHVT, SQSDAQ. V lost 8 bases to trimming and J lost 6 bases, with 11 bases between them. CDR3 sequence (DNA): TGTGCCAGCTGGGGAGGTGTTCAGCCCCAGCATTTT. It translates to CASWGGVQPQHF.

V usage is TRBV7-3 and J usage is TRBJ2-7; perhaps TRBD2 as D (5 bases). V was shortened by 0 bases and J by 2 bases, with 11 bases between the two germline ends. This CDR3 contains 15 residues. The germline gives CDR1 SGHTA, CDR2 FQGTGA. CDR3 in DNA: TGTGCCAGCAGCTTAACCAGCGGACCAGCCTACGAGCAGTACTTC. Its translation is CASSLTSGPAYEQYF.

The gene calls are TRBV5-1 and TRBJ2-2; 11 bases line up with TRBD2. The CDR3 is 16 residues long. Germline V CDR1 and CDR2: SGHRS, YFSETQ. V dropped 5 bases and J dropped 5; count of bases not matched to a gene: 8. CDR3: CASSPPVAGGTGELFF. For the CDR3, the DNA is TGCGCCAGCAGTCCCCCGGTAGCGGGGGGGACCGGGGAGCTGTTTTTT.

The J gene is TRBJ2-1, the V gene TRBV10-3; D possibly corresponds to TRBD2 (5 bases). CDR3 size: 14 residues. Germline CDR1 reads ENHRY; CDR2 reads SYGVKD. Trimming took off 6 bases at V and 5 bases at J, with 14 bases between the two ends. Written as DNA, the CDR3 is TGTGCCATCAGACCAGACGCGAGGGACAATGAGCAGTTCTTC. This translates into CAIRPDARDNEQFF.

The chain is built from TRBV4-1 and TRBJ2-1; possible D gene TRBD2, 6 bases. Looked up from germline, CDR1 is MGHRA and CDR2 is YSYEKL. The CDR3 runs to 13 residues. V gave up 0 bases and J gave up 11 bases, with 11 bases separating them. The CDR3 coding sequence is TGCGCCAGCAGCCAAGATGGCGGGACTCAGCAGTTCTTC. This codes for CASSQDGGTQQFF.

The chain combines TRBV28 with TRBJ1-2, with D perhaps matching TRBD1 (6 bases). Between the trimmed V and J ends, which lost 1 base and 9 bases, there was a span of 15 bases. The CDR3 consists of 14 residues. CDR1 and CDR2 (germline): MDHEN, SYDVKM. CDR3 sequence: CASSLSQGALRYTF. The CDR3 DNA reads TGTGCCAGCAGTTTATCACAGGGTGCTCTCCGCTACACCTTC.

This clone occurred once. The rearrangement links TRBV7-2 to TRBJ2-6; 10 nucleotides align to TRBD2. The germline V gene has CDR1 SGHTA and CDR2 FQGNSA. This CDR3 comprises 18 residues. Trimming removed 1 base from V and 3 bases from J; junction bases left unmatched: 6. The CDR3 nucleotides read TGTGCCAGCAGCTTAGTCCTAGCGGGAGCGAGTGGGGCCAACGTCCTGACTTTC. Translated: CASSLVLAGASGANVLTF.